Shown below are 15 T cell receptor beta chains from a single sample sequenced in a study of cytomegalovirus exposure and HLA in healthy donors. The primer mix had 60 Vbeta and 13 Jbeta primers. The method was immunoSEQ multiplex PCR; TCRdb's version includes in-frame clones alone and lacks a portion of them. Altogether 100,000 or so clones are present, 55% to 65% being singletons, with the ten largest covering about 3.8%. Source material: PBMCs. The source is a man aged 25-40 years in good health and CMV-seropositive.

The rearrangement links TRBV4-2 to TRBJ2-2; TRBD2 is a possible D gene (5 bases). The germline gives CDR1 LGHNA, CDR2 YNFKEQ. The CDR3 is 16 residues long. With 0 bases removed from V and 6 bases from J, the gap between germline ends came to 14 bases. The DNA of the CDR3 is TGTGCCAGCAGCCAAGAAGTCCCGGCGGGCCCCGGGGAGCTGTTTTTT. Translating gives CASSQEVPAGPGELFF.

The rearrangement links TRBV9 to TRBJ2-5; a weak D match, TRBD2 (5 bases). The J call may be in error: the DNA end matches TRBJ2-7 better. The CDR3 is 15 residues long. Germline values: CDR1 SGDLS, CDR2 YYNGEE. CDR3 residues: CASSASPEDPYEQYF. The CDR3, as DNA: TGTGCCAGCAGCGCCTCTCCGGAGGACCCCTACGAGCAGTACTTC.

The CDR3 coding sequence is TGTGCCAGCAGTTCCTATTCTACAGGGGGCCACGAGCAGTACTTC. The encoded protein is CASSSYSTGGHEQYF. The V call is TRBV6-5, the J call TRBJ2-7; 9 nucleotides agree with TRBD1. With V trimmed by 4 bases and J by 5 bases, 9 bases remained unmatched. The germline V gene has CDR1 MNHEY and CDR2 SVGAGI. CDR3 length: 15 residues.

This clone was counted once. The CDR3: CASSRSHQEAYEQYF. The CDR3 DNA follows: TGTGCCAGCAGCCGATCCCACCAAGAGGCCTACGAGCAGTACTTC. The gene calls are TRBV4-2 and TRBJ2-7; D not certain. V lost 4 bases, J lost 2 bases, and 15 bases lay in between. The length of the CDR3 is 15 residues. In germline, CDR1 is LGHNA, CDR2 YNFKEQ.

The chain couples TRBV5-4 to TRBJ2-1; 8 bases fit TRBD1. J was trimmed by 8 bases and V by 1 base; bases with no gene match: 2. This CDR3 is 13 amino acids long. CDR1 and CDR2 (germline): SGHNT, YYREEE (reference sequence). CDR3 bases: TGTGCCAGCAGCTTGCAGGGGGCAGATGAGCAGTTCTTC. Translating it yields CASSLQGADEQFF.

The rearrangement uses TRBV9 and TRBJ2-3, with D possibly being TRBD2 (6 bases). The CDR3 length is 15 residues. The V end was cut by 4 bases, the J end by 0 bases, with 12 bases between. CDR1 is SGDLS and CDR2 is YYNGEE in the germline V gene. CDR3 region: CASSLGLTSTDTQYF. CDR3 bases: TGTGCCAGCAGCCTAGGACTAACTAGCACAGATACGCAGTATTTT. Combining the CDR3 with reference TRBV9 and TRBJ2-3 gives the whole variable domain DSGVTQTPKHLITATGQRVTLRCSPRSGDLSVYWYQQSLDQGLQFLIQYYNGEERAKGNILERFSAQQFPDLHSELNLSSLELGDSALYFCASSLGLTSTDTQYFGPGTRLTVL.

The J gene is TRBJ1-1, the V gene TRBV5-4; D is perhaps TRBD1 (6 bases). The CDR3 loop spans 15 amino acids. The germline V gene has CDR1 SGHNT and CDR2 YYREEE (reference sequence). V dropped 4 bases and J dropped 7 bases, with 20 bases sitting between them. The CDR3 reads CASSPPTGTLVEAFF. The DNA of the CDR3 is TGTGCCAGCAGCCCCCCGACCGGGACACTGGTTGAAGCTTTCTTT.

The CDR3 loop is CASSLLAGLYNEQFF. The CDR3 DNA sequence: TGTGCCAGCAGCTTACTAGCGGGTCTCTACAATGAGCAGTTCTTC. The V call is TRBV7-2, the J call TRBJ2-1; 8 bases are a match to TRBD2. Germline-derived CDR1 and CDR2 are SGHTA and FQGNSA. The CDR3 loop spans 15 amino acids. Trimming at V came to 2 bases and at J to 3 bases, leaving 3 bases not matched to a gene.

The chain has TRBV5-6 and TRBJ2-2, with D perhaps matching TRBD1 (7 bases). Trimming took off 3 bases at V and 1 base at J, with 13 bases between the two ends. Per germline, CDR1 SGHDT and CDR2 YYEEEE. This CDR3 is 16 amino acids long. CDR3 region: CASSWRGRVNTGELFF. CDR3 DNA: TGTGCCAGCAGCTGGAGGGGGCGCGTGAACACCGGGGAGCTGTTTTTT.

The chain joins TRBV10-1 to TRBJ2-7, with D possibly matching TRBD2 (6 bases). V was clipped by 4 bases and J by 0 bases, with 13 bases between them. CDR1 is WNHNN, CDR2 SYGVQD, per germline (reference sequence). CDR3 length: 15 amino acids. For the CDR3, the DNA is TGCGCCAGCAGTGGGGAGGACTCACCCTCCTACGAGCAGTACTTC. This translates into CASSGEDSPSYEQYF.

As concerns this clone: The sample holds other DNA sequences that translate to the same CDR3. The V and J genes are TRBV10-3 and TRBJ2-7; D perhaps matches TRBD1 (6 bases). The CDR3 is made up of 12 amino acids. V was cut by 4 bases and J by 3 bases, with 7 bases left in between. Looked up from germline, CDR1 is ENHRY and CDR2 is SYGVKD. The CDR3 is CAISGGGYEQYF. Written as DNA, the CDR3 is TGTGCCATCAGTGGAGGGGGCTACGAGCAGTACTTC.

This clone has a handful of counts. Additional DNA sequences in this sample encode the identical CDR3. V is TRBV2 and J is TRBJ2-7; 7 bases are a match to TRBD1. CDR1 and CDR2 (germline): SNHLY, FYNNEI. This CDR3 is built from 14 residues. Trimming took 2 bases from V and 4 from J; bases not matched to a gene: 5. The CDR3 DNA sequence: TGTGCCAGCAGTGAACAGGGACAGCTATACGAGCAGTACTTC. Its protein is CASSEQGQLYEQYF.

The chain recombines TRBV19 with TRBJ2-7; 10 bases align to TRBD1. V gave up 6 bases and J gave up 7 bases; unmatched junction bases: 9. CDR3 length: 14 residues. Germline values: CDR1 LNHDA, CDR2 SQIVND (reference sequence). In DNA form, the CDR3 reads TGTGCCAGTAGCCCGGGACAGGGGAACATGGAGCAGTACTTC. The encoded protein is CASSPGQGNMEQYF.

The chain couples TRBV27 to TRBJ2-7, with a possible D match to TRBD1 (6 bases). V lost 1 base to trimming and J lost 1 base, with 11 bases between them. The CDR3 is made up of 15 amino acids. Germline lookup yields CDR1 MNHEY and CDR2 SMNVEV (reference sequence). The CDR3 loop is CASSLLGQGSYEQYF. Written as DNA, the CDR3 is TGTGCCAGCAGTTTATTAGGGCAGGGGTCCTACGAGCAGTACTTC.

This rearrangement joins TRBV7-9 to TRBJ2-7; 12 bases are a match to TRBD2. There are 15 residues in the CDR3. Germline-derived CDR1 and CDR2 are SEHNR and FQNEAQ (reference sequence). J was trimmed by 4 bases and V by 4 bases; bases with no gene match: 5. CDR3 in amino acids: CASSSGTSGRYEQYF. In nucleotides, the CDR3 is TGTGCCAGCAGCTCTGGGACTAGCGGGCGGTACGAGCAGTACTTC.